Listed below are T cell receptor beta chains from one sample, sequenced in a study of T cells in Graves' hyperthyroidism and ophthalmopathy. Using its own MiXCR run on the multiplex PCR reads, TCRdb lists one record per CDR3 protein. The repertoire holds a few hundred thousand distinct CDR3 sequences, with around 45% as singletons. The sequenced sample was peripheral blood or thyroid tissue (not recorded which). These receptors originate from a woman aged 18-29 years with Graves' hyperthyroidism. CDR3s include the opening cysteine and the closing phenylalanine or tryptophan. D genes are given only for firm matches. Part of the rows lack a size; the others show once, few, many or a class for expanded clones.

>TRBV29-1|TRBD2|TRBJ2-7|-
CSVSGLAGWDEQYF
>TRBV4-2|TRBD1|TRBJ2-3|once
CASRSGQGPLSTQYF
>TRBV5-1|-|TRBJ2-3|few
CASSLASAGVTDTQYF
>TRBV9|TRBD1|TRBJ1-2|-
CASSVDRGVEGYTF
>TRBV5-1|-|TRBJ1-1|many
CASSGGNMNTEAFF
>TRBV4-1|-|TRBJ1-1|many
CASSREEGNTEAFF
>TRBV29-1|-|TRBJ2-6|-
CSVRAGASGANVLTF
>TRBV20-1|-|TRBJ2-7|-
CSAARGGPTYEQYF
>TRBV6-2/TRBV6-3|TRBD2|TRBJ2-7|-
CASGRTGLASDEQYF
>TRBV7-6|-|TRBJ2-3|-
CASSPMSTDTQYF
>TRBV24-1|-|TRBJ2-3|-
CATAAPGHSRDTQYF
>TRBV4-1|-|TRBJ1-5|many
CASSQVGMVNQPQHF
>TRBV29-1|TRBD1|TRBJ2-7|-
CSVNGQGDAYEQYF
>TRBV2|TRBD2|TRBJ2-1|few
CAIGTSGSSYNEQFF
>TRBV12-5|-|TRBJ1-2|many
CASGLVLQHGYTF
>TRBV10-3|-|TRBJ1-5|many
CAISESRLSSRAQPQHF
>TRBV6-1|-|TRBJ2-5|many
CASSAPGRYQETQYF
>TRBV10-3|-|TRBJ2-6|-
CAISDVGGGANVLTF
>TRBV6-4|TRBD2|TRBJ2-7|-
CASSDSSIGGRALKSYEQYF
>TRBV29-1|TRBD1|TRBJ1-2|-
CSEGQGFYNGYTF
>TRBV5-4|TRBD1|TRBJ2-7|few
CASSSSGGGVSYEQYF